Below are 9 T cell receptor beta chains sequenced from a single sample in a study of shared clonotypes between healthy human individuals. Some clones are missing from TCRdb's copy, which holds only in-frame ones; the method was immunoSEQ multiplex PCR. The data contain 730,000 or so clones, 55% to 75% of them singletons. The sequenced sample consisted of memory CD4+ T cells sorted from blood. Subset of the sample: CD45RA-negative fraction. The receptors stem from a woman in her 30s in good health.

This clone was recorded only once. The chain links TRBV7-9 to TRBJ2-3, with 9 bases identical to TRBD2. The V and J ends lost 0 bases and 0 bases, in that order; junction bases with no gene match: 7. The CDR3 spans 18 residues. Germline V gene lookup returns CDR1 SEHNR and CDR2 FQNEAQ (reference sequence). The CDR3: CASSLAGGRDWSTDTQYF. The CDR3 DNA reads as TGTGCCAGCAGCTTAGCTGGCGGGAGGGATTGGAGCACAGATACGCAGTATTTT.

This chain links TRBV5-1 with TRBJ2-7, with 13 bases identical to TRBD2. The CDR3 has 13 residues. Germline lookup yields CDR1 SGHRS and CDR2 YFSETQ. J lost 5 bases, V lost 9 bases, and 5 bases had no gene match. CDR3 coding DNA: TGCGCCACGGGGACTAGCGGGACGGACGAGCAGTACTTC. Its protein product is CATGTSGTDEQYF.

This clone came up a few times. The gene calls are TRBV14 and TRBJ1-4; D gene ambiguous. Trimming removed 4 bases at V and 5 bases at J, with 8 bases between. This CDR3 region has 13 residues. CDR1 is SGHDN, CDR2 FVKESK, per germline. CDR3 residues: CASSRPENEKLFF. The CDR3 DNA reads TGTGCCAGCAGCCGCCCGGAAAATGAAAAACTGTTTTTT.

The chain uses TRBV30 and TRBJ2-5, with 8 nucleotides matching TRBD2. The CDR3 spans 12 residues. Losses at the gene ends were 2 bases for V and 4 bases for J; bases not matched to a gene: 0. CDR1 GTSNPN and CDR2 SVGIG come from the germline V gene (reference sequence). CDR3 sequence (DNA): TGTGCCTGGAGTAGCGGGAGAGAGACCCAGTACTTC. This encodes CAWSSGRETQYF.

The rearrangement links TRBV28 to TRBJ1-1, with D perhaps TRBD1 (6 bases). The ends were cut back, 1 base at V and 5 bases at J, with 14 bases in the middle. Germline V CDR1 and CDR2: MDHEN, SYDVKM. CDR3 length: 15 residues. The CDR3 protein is CASSLYGGPDTEAFF. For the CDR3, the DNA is TGTGCCAGCAGTTTATACGGGGGGCCTGATACTGAAGCTTTCTTT.

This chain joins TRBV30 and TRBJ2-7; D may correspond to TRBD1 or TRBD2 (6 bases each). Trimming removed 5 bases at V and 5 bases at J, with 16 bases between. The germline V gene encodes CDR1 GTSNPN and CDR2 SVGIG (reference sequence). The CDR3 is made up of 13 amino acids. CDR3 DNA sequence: TGTGCCTGGCGTCCGGGGGCGCGGGACGAGCAGTACTTC. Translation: CAWRPGARDEQYF.

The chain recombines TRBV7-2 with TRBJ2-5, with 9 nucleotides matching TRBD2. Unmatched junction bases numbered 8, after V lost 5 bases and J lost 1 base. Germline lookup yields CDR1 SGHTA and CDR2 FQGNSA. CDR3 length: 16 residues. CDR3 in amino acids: CASSPAGAGGQETQYF. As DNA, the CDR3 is TGTGCCAGCAGCCCAGCGGGAGCGGGGGGCCAAGAGACCCAGTACTTC.

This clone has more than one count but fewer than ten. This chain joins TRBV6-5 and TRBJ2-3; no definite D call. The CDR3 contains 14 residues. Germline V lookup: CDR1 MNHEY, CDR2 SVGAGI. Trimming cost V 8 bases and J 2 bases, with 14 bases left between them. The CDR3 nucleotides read TGTGCCAGCCGAGATTACTTGTACACAGATACGCAGTATTTT. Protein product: CASRDYLYTDTQYF.

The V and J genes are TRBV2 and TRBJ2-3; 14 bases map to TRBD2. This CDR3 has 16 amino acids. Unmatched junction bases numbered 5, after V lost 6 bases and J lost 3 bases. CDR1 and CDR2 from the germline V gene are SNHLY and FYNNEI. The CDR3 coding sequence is TGTGCCAGCAGGAAGGGACTAGCGGGAGCAACAGATACGCAGTATTTT. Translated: CASRKGLAGATDTQYF.